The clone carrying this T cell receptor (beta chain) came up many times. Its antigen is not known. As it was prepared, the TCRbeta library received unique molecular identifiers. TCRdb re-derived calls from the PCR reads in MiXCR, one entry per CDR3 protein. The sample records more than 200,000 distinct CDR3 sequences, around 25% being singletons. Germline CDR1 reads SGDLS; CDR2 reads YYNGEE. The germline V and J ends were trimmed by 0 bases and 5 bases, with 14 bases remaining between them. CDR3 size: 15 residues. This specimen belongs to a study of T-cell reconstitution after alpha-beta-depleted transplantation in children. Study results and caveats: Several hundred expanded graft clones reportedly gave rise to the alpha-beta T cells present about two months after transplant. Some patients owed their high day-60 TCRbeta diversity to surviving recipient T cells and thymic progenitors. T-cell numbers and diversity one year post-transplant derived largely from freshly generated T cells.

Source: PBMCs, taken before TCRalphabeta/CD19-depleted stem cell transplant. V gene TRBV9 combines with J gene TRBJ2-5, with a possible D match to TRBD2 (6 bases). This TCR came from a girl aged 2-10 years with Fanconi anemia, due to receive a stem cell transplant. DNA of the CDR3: TGTGCCAGCAGCGTAGGTGTCGGGAGCTCGGAGACCCAGTACTTC. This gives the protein CASSVGVGSSETQYF.